Below are 31 T cell receptor beta chains sequenced from a single sample in a study of PD-1 blockade in classical Hodgkin lymphoma. Time point in this sample: cycle 4 day 1 (C4D1), after more than five weeks of nivolumab. Each patient experienced a relapse that followed autologous stem cell transplantation, and brentuximab vedotin exposure varied. With magnetic negative selection, CD4+ T cells were purified from PBMCs that had been thawed. Sequencing was performed with immunoSEQ multiplex PCR; in TCRdb, only in-frame clones are kept and a portion is missing. The sample includes 25,000 to 30,000 clones, more than 60% of them seen just once. Specimen: CD4+ T cells from blood, collected before the fourth cycle of nivolumab. These receptors all come from a human donor with classical Hodgkin lymphoma.

This chain joins TRBV5-4 and TRBJ2-7; 8 nucleotides align to TRBD2. V lost 0 bases to trimming and J lost 5 bases; unmatched junction nucleotides: 7. The CDR3 runs 15 residues. From germline, CDR1 is SGHNT and CDR2 YYREEE (reference sequence). The CDR3 DNA reads as TGTGCCAGCAGCTTGGAGATAGCGGGATCCCACGAGCAGTACTTC. This sequence encodes CASSLEIAGSHEQYF. Filled out from reference TRBV5-4 and TRBJ2-7, the complete variable domain reads ETGVTQSPTHLIKTRGQQVTLRCSSQSGHNTVSWYQQALGQGPQFIFQYYREEENGRGNFPPRFSGLQFPNYSSELNVNALELDDSALYLCASSLEIAGSHEQYFGPGTRLTVT.

The V call is TRBV7-8, the J call TRBJ2-7; D unclear. Germline V gene sequence: CDR1 SGHVS, CDR2 FQNEAQ. Deletions cut 4 bases from V and 3 bases from J, with 13 bases between. The CDR3 is made up of 14 amino acids. CDR3 DNA: TGTGCCAGCAGCTCCCCATTTTTGAACTACGAGCAGTACTTC. This translates into CASSSPFLNYEQYF. The full variable domain, its missing parts supplied by reference TRBV7-8 and TRBJ2-7, is GAGVSQSPRYKVAKRGQDVALRCDPISGHVSLFWYQQALGQGPEFLTYFQNEAQLDKSGLPSDRFFAERPEGSVSTLKIQRTQQEDSAVYLCASSSPFLNYEQYFGPGTRLTVT.

This clone was recorded only once. V usage is TRBV28 and J usage is TRBJ1-5; a possible D gene is TRBD1 (5 bases). The V gene lost 6 bases and the J gene lost 9 bases, with 12 bases spanning the gap. CDR3 length: 12 amino acids. Germline V gene data show CDR1 as MDHEN and CDR2 as SYDVKM. The CDR3 protein is CASRFQGRPQHF. CDR3 DNA: TGTGCCAGCAGATTCCAGGGTAGGCCCCAGCATTTT.

The V gene is TRBV4-1, the J gene TRBJ2-3, with 10 bases identical to TRBD2. Trimming removed 5 bases from V and 4 bases from J; junction bases left unmatched: 3. Germline V gives CDR1 MGHRA, CDR2 YSYEKL. CDR3 length: 14 amino acids. The CDR3 sequence: CASSGTSGADTQYF. The CDR3 nucleotides are TGCGCCAGCAGCGGAACTAGCGGGGCAGATACGCAGTATTTT.

The chain carries TRBV28 and TRBJ1-5, with D perhaps matching TRBD1 (5 bases). Trimming pared 2 bases from V and 4 bases from J, leaving 12 bases between. CDR1 is MDHEN, CDR2 SYDVKM, per germline. There are 15 residues in the CDR3. CDR3 protein: CASSLRGLGNQPQHF. The CDR3 nucleotides read TGTGCCAGCAGTTTAAGGGGTCTGGGAAATCAGCCCCAGCATTTT.

This clone came up once. The rearrangement joins TRBV4-2 to TRBJ2-5, with 11 bases aligning to TRBD1. The V gene end was trimmed by 0 bases and the J gene end by 5 bases; junction bases not matched to a gene: 5. CDR1 is LGHNA and CDR2 is YNFKEQ in the germline V gene. The CDR3 length is 16 residues. In DNA form, the CDR3 reads TGTGCCAGCAGCCAAGAGGACAGGGGGCGAGAGGAGACCCAGTACTTC. It encodes CASSQEDRGREETQYF.

The V and J genes are TRBV19 and TRBJ2-5, with 7 bases lining up with TRBD2. Germline V gene lookup returns CDR1 LNHDA and CDR2 SQIVND (reference sequence). V trimming: 3 bases; J trimming: 2 bases; junction bases outside the gene matches: 9. The CDR3 has 16 residues. The CDR3, as DNA: TGTGCCAGTAGTATTTTTAGGCCGGGACTACAAGAGACCCAGTACTTC. It yields the protein CASSIFRPGLQETQYF. The whole variable domain, filled in from reference TRBV19 and TRBJ2-5, reads DGGITQSPKYLFRKEGQNVTLSCEQNLNHDAMYWYRQDPGQGLRLIYYSQIVNDFQKGDIAEGYSVSREKKESFPLTVTSAQKNPTAFYLCASSIFRPGLQETQYFGPGTRLLVL.

The rearrangement links TRBV10-3 to TRBJ2-3, with D perhaps TRBD1 (5 bases). Germline lookup yields CDR1 ENHRY and CDR2 SYGVKD. V lost 6 bases to trimming and J lost 0 bases, with 13 bases between them. This CDR3 contains 15 residues. CDR3 region: CAIRNWGGSTDTQYF. CDR3 sequence (DNA): TGTGCCATCAGGAATTGGGGCGGTAGCACAGATACGCAGTATTTT.

This clone was counted once. This chain joins TRBV5-1 and TRBJ2-7; D is perhaps TRBD1 or TRBD2 (5 bases each). Germline V CDR1 and CDR2: SGHRS, YFSETQ. The CDR3 contains 13 residues. V dropped 7 bases and J dropped 5 bases, with 16 bases sitting between them. CDR3 sequence: CASREGSVNEQYF. The CDR3 DNA sequence: TGCGCCAGCCGTGAGGGGTCGGTGAACGAGCAGTACTTC.

The chain employs TRBV27 and TRBJ2-7, with 7 positions matching TRBD1. CDR1 and CDR2 from the germline V gene are MNHEY and SMNVEV (reference sequence). The CDR3 extends over 12 amino acids. The junction had 1 base not matched to a gene; V was cut back by 6 bases and J by 2 bases. CDR3 in DNA: TGTGCCAGCAGGACAGGGACCTACGAGCAGTACTTC. Protein: CASRTGTYEQYF.

The chain combines TRBV10-3 with TRBJ2-1, with TRBD1 matching over 10 bases. Germline V gene lookup returns CDR1 ENHRY and CDR2 SYGVKD. The CDR3 extends over 14 amino acids. The V and J ends lost 4 bases and 6 bases, in that order; junction bases with no gene match: 3. CDR3 protein: CAISGQGARNEQFF. CDR3 nucleotides: TGTGCCATCAGTGGACAGGGGGCGCGCAATGAGCAGTTCTTC.

The chain employs TRBV7-9 and TRBJ2-5; no clear D gene. The V end lost 5 bases, the J end lost 5 bases, and 9 bases lay between the germline ends. The CDR3 covers 12 residues. The germline V gene encodes CDR1 SEHNR and CDR2 FQNEAQ (reference sequence). The CDR3 protein is CASSNLGETQYF. Written as DNA, the CDR3 is TGTGCCAGCAGCAACCTAGGGGAGACCCAGTACTTC.

The chain couples TRBV5-8 to TRBJ2-1; 12 bases fit TRBD2. Germline V gives CDR1 SGHTS, CDR2 YDEGEE. V shed 4 bases and J 12 bases; nucleotides not matched to a gene: 8. The CDR3 runs to 14 residues. The CDR3 is CASSLGLAGGGQFF. CDR3 sequence (DNA): TGTGCCAGCAGCCTGGGACTAGCGGGCGGGGGGCAGTTCTTC.

V and J are TRBV7-9 and TRBJ2-7; 9 bases agree with TRBD1. V gave up 5 bases and J gave up 5 bases; unmatched junction bases: 16. The CDR3 length is 17 residues. Germline V lookup: CDR1 SEHNR, CDR2 FQNEAQ (reference sequence). The CDR3 here is CASSPRPTGTGSHEQYF. Here the CDR3 DNA reads TGTGCCAGCAGCCCCCGCCCTACCGGGACAGGGTCCCACGAGCAGTACTTC.

The gene calls are TRBV5-8 and TRBJ1-5; the D gene is possibly TRBD1 (6 bases). Germline loops: CDR1 SGHTS, CDR2 YDEGEE. This CDR3 region has 13 residues. Deletions cut 4 bases from V and 9 bases from J, with 14 bases between. This chain's CDR3 is CASSRTAIRPQHF. The CDR3 coding sequence is TGTGCCAGCAGCCGGACAGCCATCCGGCCCCAGCATTTT. The full variable domain, rest sourced from reference TRBV5-8 and TRBJ1-5, is EAGVTQSPTHLIKTRGQQATLRCSPISGHTSVYWYQQALGLGLQFLLWYDEGEERNRGNFPPRFSGRQFPNYSSELNVNALELEDSALYLCASSRTAIRPQHFGDGTRLSIL.

This clone was detected only a few times. The chain links TRBV4-2 to TRBJ2-4, with 8 bases lining up with TRBD2. This CDR3 region has 16 residues. Germline V gene lookup returns CDR1 LGHNA and CDR2 YNFKEQ. J gave up 0 bases and V 4 bases, and 5 bases lay outside the gene matches. The CDR3 sequence is CASSPSGGVAKNIQYF. The CDR3 bases are TGTGCCAGCAGCCCTTCGGGGGGGGTAGCCAAAAACATTCAGTACTTC.

The chain joins TRBV5-4 to TRBJ2-3, with a possible D match to TRBD1 (6 bases). The length of the CDR3 is 13 residues. The V end lost 4 bases, the J end lost 5 bases, and 11 bases lay between the germline ends. Germline CDR1 SGHNT, CDR2 YYREEE (reference sequence). CDR3 protein: CASSATGLDTQYF. The CDR3 DNA reads as TGTGCCAGCAGCGCAACAGGGTTAGATACGCAGTATTTT.

The rearrangement uses TRBV5-4 and TRBJ2-1; no definite D call. Germline V lookup: CDR1 SGHNT, CDR2 YYREEE (reference sequence). V was cut by 1 base and J by 0 bases, with 8 bases left in between. The CDR3 sequence is 15 residues long. In DNA form, the CDR3 reads TGTGCCAGCAGCTTGATTGTAAGCTCCTACAATGAGCAGTTCTTC. Translation gives CASSLIVSSYNEQFF.

This chain connects TRBV5-6 to TRBJ2-5; 7 bases are shared with TRBD1. The germline gives CDR1 SGHDT, CDR2 YYEEEE. V lost 4 bases, J lost 6 bases, and 9 bases stayed unmatched. CDR3 length equals 14 residues. The CDR3 reads CASSPSTGSKTQYF. CDR3 coding DNA: TGTGCCAGCAGCCCTTCGACAGGGTCAAAGACCCAGTACTTC.

The rearrangement links TRBV28 to TRBJ2-3, with 9 nucleotides matching TRBD1. The V gene's germline CDR1 is MDHEN and CDR2 SYDVKM. The CDR3 runs 16 residues. The ends lost 5 bases at V and 2 bases at J; junction bases unmatched: 8. The CDR3 sequence: CASSPYRGPPTDTQYF. CDR3 coding DNA: TGTGCCAGCAGTCCATACAGGGGGCCCCCCACAGATACGCAGTATTTT. Supplemented by reference TRBV28 and TRBJ2-3, the full variable domain reads DVKVTQSSRYLVKRTGEKVFLECVQDMDHENMFWYRQDPGLGLRLIYFSYDVKMKEKGDIPEGYSVSREKKERFSLILESASTNQTSMYLCASSPYRGPPTDTQYFGPGTRLTVL.

The chain employs TRBV25-1 and TRBJ2-3, with 11 bases aligning to TRBD1. CDR1 is MGHDK and CDR2 is SYGVNS in the germline V gene. This CDR3 has 15 amino acids. Unmatched junction bases numbered 5, after V lost 4 bases and J lost 5 bases. The CDR3 bases are TGTGCCAGCAGTGGTTGGACAGGGGGCGTAGATACGCAGTATTTT. This encodes CASSGWTGGVDTQYF.

CDR3 in amino acids: CASSLNTDTQYF. In nucleotides, the CDR3 is TGTGCCAGCAGTTTGAACACAGATACGCAGTATTTT. V gene TRBV28 combines with J gene TRBJ2-3, with no clear D. CDR1 is MDHEN and CDR2 is SYDVKM in the germline V gene. This CDR3 is 12 amino acids long. Trimming removed 3 bases at V and 2 bases at J, with 3 bases between.

The CDR3 protein is CASSRDSEETQYF. The CDR3 nucleotides read TGTGCCAGCAGCCGGGACAGCGAAGAGACCCAGTACTTC. This chain joins TRBV4-2 and TRBJ2-5; 7 positions agree with TRBD1. Losses at the gene ends were 4 bases for V and 3 bases for J; bases not matched to a gene: 2. From germline, CDR1 is LGHNA and CDR2 YNFKEQ. The CDR3 has 13 amino acids.

The V call is TRBV10-3, the J call TRBJ1-4; D might be TRBD1 (6 bases). The CDR3 extends over 13 amino acids. The germline V gene encodes CDR1 ENHRY and CDR2 SYGVKD. V lost 4 bases to trimming and J lost 5 bases, with 8 bases between them. The CDR3 DNA sequence: TGTGCCATCAGTGCGGGGGGCAATGAAAAACTGTTTTTT. It encodes CAISAGGNEKLFF.

The chain joins TRBV7-2 to TRBJ2-2; 9 bases are a match to TRBD1. Trimming took 2 bases from V and 3 from J; bases not matched to a gene: 7. Per germline, CDR1 SGHTA and CDR2 FQGNSA. The CDR3 sequence is 17 residues long. The CDR3 spells CASSLSRTGVDTGELFF. The CDR3 DNA reads as TGTGCCAGCAGCTTATCCAGGACAGGGGTGGACACCGGGGAGCTGTTTTTT.

The chain links TRBV5-1 to TRBJ2-7; TRBD1 aligns across 9 bases. The junction had 7 bases not matched to a gene; V was cut back by 3 bases and J by 0 bases. The CDR3 sequence is 16 residues long. Germline V CDR1 and CDR2: SGHRS, YFSETQ. The CDR3 region is CASSSSGTGSSYEQYF. The CDR3 DNA reads TGCGCCAGCAGCTCCTCCGGGACAGGGAGCTCCTACGAGCAGTACTTC.

The chain couples TRBV27 to TRBJ2-1; tentatively, D is TRBD2 (6 bases). Looked up from germline, CDR1 is MNHEY and CDR2 is SMNVEV (reference sequence). This CDR3 spans 15 amino acids. V shed 2 bases and J shed 5 bases, with 13 bases lying between them. CDR3 in DNA: TGTGCCAGCAGTTTAGGAGGGAGAGGCGACAATGAGCAGTTCTTC. Amino acids: CASSLGGRGDNEQFF.

This clone was recorded a few times. The chain couples TRBV20-1 to TRBJ2-7; tentatively, D is TRBD2 (6 bases). CDR1 and CDR2 (germline): DFQATT, SNEGSKA (reference sequence). There are 11 residues in the CDR3. Deletions cut 5 bases from V and 6 bases from J, with 11 bases between. The CDR3 DNA reads TGCAGTGCTGGGGGGACGGCCGAGCAGTACTTC. This encodes CSAGGTAEQYF.

This clone appeared a few times. The rearrangement joins TRBV28 to TRBJ2-1; 14 bases match TRBD2. The CDR3 has 18 amino acids. Germline values: CDR1 MDHEN, CDR2 SYDVKM. V was pared by 2 bases and J by 2 bases, with 5 bases of the junction left unmatched. This chain's CDR3 is CASSLTGLAGGAYNEQFF. DNA of the CDR3: TGTGCCAGCAGTTTAACAGGACTAGCGGGAGGAGCCTACAATGAGCAGTTCTTC.

The genes are TRBV4-2 and TRBJ2-1; 7 bases align to TRBD1. The CDR3 has 16 residues. Germline CDR1 and CDR2: LGHNA and YNFKEQ. Trimming took 4 bases from V and 4 from J; bases not matched to a gene: 10. The CDR3 sequence: CASSRDGQVAYNEQFF. As DNA, the CDR3 is TGTGCCAGCAGCCGGGACGGACAGGTGGCTTACAATGAGCAGTTCTTC.

This chain connects TRBV7-9 to TRBJ2-7, with D unresolved. The CDR3 totals 15 residues. Deletions cut 1 base from V and 0 bases from J, with 10 bases between. The germline CDR1 and CDR2 sequences are SEHNR and FQNEAQ (reference sequence). CDR3 amino acids: CASSLDGSRSYEQYF. CDR3 nucleotide sequence: TGTGCCAGCAGCTTAGATGGCAGCCGCTCCTACGAGCAGTACTTC. The full variable domain, in which reference TRBV7-9 and TRBJ2-7 provide the parts outside the CDR3, is DTGVSQNPRHKITKRGQNVTFRCDPISEHNRLYWYRQTLGQGPEFLTYFQNEAQLEKSRLLSDRFSAERPKGSFSTLEIQRTEQGDSAMYLCASSLDGSRSYEQYFGPGTRLTVT.